The 5 T cell receptor beta chains given below trace back to one sample, sequenced in a study of blood T cell repertoires in COVID-19. The assay was immunoSEQ multiplex PCR, and TCRdb's table has in-frame clones only and misses some. The data hold 200,000 to 300,000 clones, with 75% to 85% observed a single time. The material sequenced was peripheral blood. The receptor source for this set is a woman in her sixties or seventies with acute or convalescent COVID-19.

The chain joins TRBV19 to TRBJ1-2; D possibly corresponds to TRBD1 (5 bases). V was shortened by 6 bases and J by 5 bases, with 10 bases between the two germline ends. This CDR3 is built from 12 residues. The germline V gene has CDR1 LNHDA and CDR2 SQIVND (reference sequence). The CDR3 DNA sequence: TGTGCCAGTAGGCTGGACATATATGGCTACACCTTC. Translated: CASRLDIYGYTF.

The chain recombines TRBV10-3 with TRBJ1-1, with a possible D match to TRBD1 (6 bases). CDR1 and CDR2 (germline): ENHRY, SYGVKD. Trimming stripped 3 bases from V and 3 bases from J, with 14 bases between. CDR3 size: 15 residues. The CDR3 nucleotides read TGTGCCATCAGTGAATCTGGGGGCCGGGACACTGAAGCTTTCTTT. Translation: CAISESGGRDTEAFF.

Notes on this clone: This sample includes further DNA sequences coding for the same CDR3. V usage is TRBV5-1 and J usage is TRBJ1-4, with TRBD1 identical over 8 bases. The junction had 1 base not matched to a gene; V was cut back by 2 bases and J by 4 bases. This CDR3 is 14 amino acids long. Germline assignment: CDR1 SGHRS and CDR2 YFSETQ. The CDR3: CASSFGQGNEKLFF. The CDR3 DNA reads as TGCGCCAGCAGCTTCGGACAGGGTAATGAAAAACTGTTTTTT.

The rearrangement joins TRBV11-2 to TRBJ1-1, with 9 bases fitting TRBD1. Germline CDR1 reads SGHAT; CDR2 reads FQNNGV. The CDR3 has 14 amino acids. V was clipped by 1 base and J by 4 bases; unmatched bases: 1. CDR3 DNA sequence: TGTGCCAGCAGCTTAGTGGACAGGGGCACTGAAGCTTTCTTT. Translating it yields CASSLVDRGTEAFF.

This clone showed up just a few times. The gene calls are TRBV5-5 and TRBJ1-5, with TRBD1 as a possible D gene (6 bases). The CDR3 extends over 15 amino acids. Germline CDR1 reads SGHKS; CDR2 reads YYEKEE (reference sequence). V dropped 1 base and J dropped 4 bases, with 12 bases sitting between them. In DNA, the CDR3 is TGTGCCAGCAGCTTGACAGGGTTCGAGAATCAGCCCCAGCATTTT. Its protein is CASSLTGFENQPQHF.